The entry below gives a single T cell receptor (beta chain) sequence along with its context. This clonotype was observed a handful of times. Its antigen is still unknown. No much larger clone exists at a distance of one base, and base qualities are not known. This sample was included in a study of blood T cells in healthy people across ages (dated by TCRdb to 2014 to 2015). Regarding the study in general: In model experiments, template switching captured about one uniquely barcoded TCR beta cDNA molecule for every two T cells. To track age-related changes in TCR beta repertoire diversity, the study relied on deep sequencing normalized with unique cDNA molecular identifiers. Donors were grouped into four age groups: young (average roughly 15 years), middle-aged (over 35), aged (about 60) and long-lived (approximately 75). To avoid experimental bias, donors of different ages were spread randomly across the sequencing lanes. The study analyzed two additional independent replicas of 1 million unique cDNA reads from the same blood draw for two donors, one aged 18 to 30 and one aged 80 or older. Study-wide conclusions, independent of this receptor: Observed TCR beta diversity correlated strongly with the percentage of naive T cells measured by flow cytometry. Because donor CMV infection status was unknown, age-related changes in expanded clonotypes were potentially confounded. Estimates of total diversity based on one million sequenced T cells were regarded as lower bounds and as underestimates. Conclusive comparison of naive and antigen-experienced compartments was prevented by the profiling of bulk unsorted PBMCs. As age increased, observed TCR beta diversity per million T cells dropped in a roughly linear way, and a significant reduction was already evident by age 40. Compared with the aged group, the long-lived group had more naive CD4+ T cells, fewer expanded clones and increased TCR diversity, suggesting age selection.

Library prep was done by 5' RACE. The listed sequencing device is Illumina HiSeq 2500. A second roughly 6 to 12 cycle PCR used a sample-barcoded 5' primer and a J-beta primer mix. A unique molecular identifier was introduced onto each TCR beta cDNA molecule by a template-switch 5' adaptor carrying 12 random nucleotides. Each sample yielded at least 2.5 million CDR3-containing paired-end reads. First-strand cDNA synthesis was performed from all RNA using the Mint cDNA synthesis kit, with priming by a TRBC-specific oligonucleotide. Following uracil-DNA glycosylase treatment, a first 18-cycle PCR with universal primers M1SS and BC2_uni_R was performed on all cDNA. On the study's bioinformatics: For normalization, 1 million high-quality reads were randomly selected from each sample, with every read carrying a distinct molecular identifier. Reads with shared molecular identifiers were discarded instead of being binned into consensus sequences. MiTCR, run with a Q25 quality threshold and the strictest error-elimination algorithm, handled CDR3 identification, clonotype clustering and error correction. A nonparametric unseen species model with Euler transformation was used to estimate lower-bound total TCR beta diversity. In-frame beta chains were kept once TCRdb had trimmed the public reads at Q25 with fastp and called clones with MiXCR. Each record represents a unique CDR3 protein, reported with the most common genes and DNA among its rows. These V and J calls are TCRdb output, not the study's own analysis. The sample data list hundreds of thousands of distinct CDR3 sequences, and 58% of these were observed just once. The ten largest clones take up over 20% of the sample.

The CDR3 runs 10 amino acids, cysteine and phenylalanine included. Only the CDR3 region is kept as DNA, spanning 30 bases read in frame from base 1. Trimming costs V 0 bases and J 8 bases, and their ends lie 3 bases apart. From the germline V gene (reference sequence), CDR1 is DFQATT and CDR2 is SNEGSKA. Donors were under 40 systemically healthy Caucasian individuals from Russia aged roughly 6 to 90 years. Each donor gave approximately 9.3 milliliters of peripheral blood, collected into EDTA-treated Vacutainer tubes. Ficoll-Paque density-gradient centrifugation was used to isolate PBMCs, with at least 6.5 million obtained per sample. Total RNA was extracted from PBMCs with Trizol reagent, with at least 5 micrograms obtained per sample. The percentages of naive CD45RAhigh/CD27high T cells were determined by flow cytometry on a PBMC aliquot from every donor.

The clonotype originates from a man aged 25-40 years in good health. The chain is made from TRBV20-1 and TRBJ2-3; the D gene assignment is ambiguous. Sequencing used blood. CDR3 loop: CSAREVTQYF. The nucleotide sequence is TGCAGTGCTAGAGAGGTTACGCAGTATTTT.